The clone carrying this T cell receptor (beta chain) was counted once. Its antigen is still unknown. The data derive from a study of OX40 agonist ivuxolimab in advanced cancers. Study-wide context: Aged roughly 23 to 80 with a mean of about 63 years, they were approximately 79% male.

General observations from the study: Among expanded peripheral T cells, antigen specificity went undetermined. The CD4+ and CD8+ T cells in the blood had expanded clonally by week 6 at 0.1 to 3.0 mg/kg. Partial responders at 0.1-3.0 mg/kg showed near-lowest clonal expansion.

The CDR3 has 15 amino acids. The V gene lost 6 bases and the J gene lost 9 bases, with 21 bases spanning the gap. In germline, CDR1 is SEHNR, CDR2 FQNEAQ (reference sequence). Generated by immunoSEQ multiplex PCR, the TCRdb table keeps only in-frame clones and is missing some. The sample carries around 41,000 clones, over 75% recorded once. Specimen: CD4+ or CD8+ T cells sorted from blood, collected in a trial of the OX40 agonist ivuxolimab. This sequence joins TRBV7-9 and TRBJ2-1; either TRBD1 or TRBD2 may supply D (7 bases each). The sequence was collected from an adult with an advanced solid tumor such as melanoma, head and neck, liver or kidney cancer. This CDR3 reads CASRSDREGRGEQFF. The CDR3 nucleotides read TGTGCCAGCAGATCCGACAGGGAGGGAAGGGGTGAGCAGTTCTTC.